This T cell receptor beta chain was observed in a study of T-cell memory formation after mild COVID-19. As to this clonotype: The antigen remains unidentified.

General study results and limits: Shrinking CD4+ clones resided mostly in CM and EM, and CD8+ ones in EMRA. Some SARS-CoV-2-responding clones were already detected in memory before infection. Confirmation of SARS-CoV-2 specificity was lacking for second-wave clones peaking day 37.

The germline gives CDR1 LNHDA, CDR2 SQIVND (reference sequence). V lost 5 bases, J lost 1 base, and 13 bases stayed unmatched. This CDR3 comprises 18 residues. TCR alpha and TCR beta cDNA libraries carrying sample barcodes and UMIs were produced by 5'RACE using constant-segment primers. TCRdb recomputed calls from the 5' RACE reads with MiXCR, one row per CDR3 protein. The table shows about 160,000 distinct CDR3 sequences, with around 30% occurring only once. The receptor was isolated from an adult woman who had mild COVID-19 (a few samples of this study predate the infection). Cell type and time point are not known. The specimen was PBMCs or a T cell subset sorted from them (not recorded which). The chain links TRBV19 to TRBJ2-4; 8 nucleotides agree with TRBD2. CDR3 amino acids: CASSPRGGRNLAKNIQYF. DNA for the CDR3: TGTGCCAGTAGTCCCCGGGGGGGCAGGAATCTCGCCAAAAACATTCAGTACTTC.